This TCR beta chain was documented in a study of cytomegalovirus exposure and HLA in healthy donors. Findings and limits, study-wide: By a later analysis, the bulk of CMV-associated TCR beta chains appeared HLA-restricted. Later analysis associated a missense DCLRE1C variant with TCR beta V- and J-gene trimming.

The primer mix had 60 Vbeta and 13 Jbeta primers. Using immunoSEQ multiplex PCR, the repertoire was profiled, and TCRdb retains in-frame clones only, with some absent. The sample contains some 190,000 clones, around 78% of which appear only once. The germline gives CDR1 SNHLY, CDR2 FYNNEI. Germline trimming cut 5 bases from V and 4 bases from J; bases unmatched to any gene: 6. The CDR3 runs 15 residues. For this clone: Its antigen is unidentified.

This clonotype originated in a woman aged 25 to 39 in good health and CMV-seropositive. The sequenced sample was PBMCs. The rearrangement links TRBV2 to TRBJ2-1; 9 nucleotides match TRBD2. The CDR3 loop reads CASSLLAGTYNEQFF. CDR3 nucleotide sequence: TGTGCCAGCAGTCTCCTAGCGGGAACTTACAATGAGCAGTTCTTC.